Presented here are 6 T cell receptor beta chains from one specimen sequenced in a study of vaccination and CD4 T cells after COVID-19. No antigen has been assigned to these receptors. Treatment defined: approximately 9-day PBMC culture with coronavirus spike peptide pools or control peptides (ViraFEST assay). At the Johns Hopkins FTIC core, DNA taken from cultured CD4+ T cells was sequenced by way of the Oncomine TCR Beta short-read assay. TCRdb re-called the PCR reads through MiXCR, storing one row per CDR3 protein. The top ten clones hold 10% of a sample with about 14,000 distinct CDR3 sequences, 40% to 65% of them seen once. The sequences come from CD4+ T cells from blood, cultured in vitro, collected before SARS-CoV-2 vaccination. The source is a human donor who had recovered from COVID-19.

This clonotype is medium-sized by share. As DNA, the CDR3 is TGTGCCAGCAGTTCGTTGGGAGGCTACACCTTC. This sequence encodes CASSSLGGYTF. J is TRBJ1-2 and V is TRBV12-3 or TRBV12-4; no clear D gene. There are 11 residues in the CDR3. Between the trimmed V and J ends, which lost 4 bases and 8 bases, there was a span of 8 bases.

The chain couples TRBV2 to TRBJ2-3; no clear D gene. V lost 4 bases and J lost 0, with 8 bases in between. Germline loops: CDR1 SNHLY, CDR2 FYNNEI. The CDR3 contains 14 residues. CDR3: CASSVERSTDTQYF. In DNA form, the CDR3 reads TGTGCCAGCAGTGTCGAACGCAGCACAGATACGCAGTATTTT.

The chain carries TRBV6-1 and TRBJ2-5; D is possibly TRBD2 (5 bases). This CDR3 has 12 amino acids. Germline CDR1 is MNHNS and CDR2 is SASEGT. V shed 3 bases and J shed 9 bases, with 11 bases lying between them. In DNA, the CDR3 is TGTGCCAGCAGTGACGTAGCGTCCGCCCAGTACTTC. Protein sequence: CASSDVASAQYF.

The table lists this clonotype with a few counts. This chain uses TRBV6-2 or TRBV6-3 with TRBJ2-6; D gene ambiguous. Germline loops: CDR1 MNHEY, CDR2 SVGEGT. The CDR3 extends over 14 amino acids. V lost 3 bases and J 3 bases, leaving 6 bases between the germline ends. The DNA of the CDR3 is TGTGCCAGCAGTTATCTCGGTGGGGCCAACGTCCTGACTTTC. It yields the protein CASSYLGGANVLTF.

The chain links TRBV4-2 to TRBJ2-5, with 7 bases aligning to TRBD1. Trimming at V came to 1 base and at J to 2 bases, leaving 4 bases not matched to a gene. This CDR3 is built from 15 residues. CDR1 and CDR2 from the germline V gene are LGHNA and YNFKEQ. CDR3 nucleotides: TGTGCCAGCAGCCAAGGCTCGGGACAGCAAGAGACCCAGTACTTC. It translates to CASSQGSGQQETQYF.

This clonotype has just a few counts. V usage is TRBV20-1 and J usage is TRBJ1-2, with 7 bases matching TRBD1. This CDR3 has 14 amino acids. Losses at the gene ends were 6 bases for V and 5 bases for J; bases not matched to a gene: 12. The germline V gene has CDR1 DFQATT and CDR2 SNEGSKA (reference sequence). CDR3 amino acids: CSAPSGQTLYGYTF. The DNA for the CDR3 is TGCAGTGCCCCTTCGGGACAGACCTTATATGGCTACACCTTC.